This TCR beta chain was captured in a study of T cells in Graves' hyperthyroidism and ophthalmopathy. Regions amplified from RNA transcripts were the TCR beta CDR3 regions. The primer set for the first-round RT-PCR of the TCR CDR3 was HTBI. TCRdb reanalysed the multiplex PCR reads using MiXCR and keeps one entry per CDR3 protein. The table records over 500,000 distinct CDR3 sequences, around 15% of them present only once. Subjects aged 18 to 65 presented with newly diagnosed hyperthyroidism of less than 2 months' duration. The study based diagnoses on clinical symptoms, serum thyroxine and TRAb, thyroid ultrasound and orbital computed tomography. PBMCs were collected from a roughly 10 ml volume of fresh peripheral blood. Sequenced: blood. The TCR originated in a woman between 40 and 55 years old with Graves' hyperthyroidism.

This chain's CDR3 is CASSPIMGGQGTSGYGYTF. The CDR3 DNA sequence: TGTGCCAGCAGCCCTATCATGGGGGGACAGGGGACTTCGGGCTATGGCTACACCTTC. The genes are TRBV28 and TRBJ1-2, with 10 bases that match TRBD1. This CDR3 region has 19 residues. V shed 6 bases and J 4 bases; nucleotides not matched to a gene: 20. Germline V gene data show CDR1 as MDHEN and CDR2 as SYDVKM.